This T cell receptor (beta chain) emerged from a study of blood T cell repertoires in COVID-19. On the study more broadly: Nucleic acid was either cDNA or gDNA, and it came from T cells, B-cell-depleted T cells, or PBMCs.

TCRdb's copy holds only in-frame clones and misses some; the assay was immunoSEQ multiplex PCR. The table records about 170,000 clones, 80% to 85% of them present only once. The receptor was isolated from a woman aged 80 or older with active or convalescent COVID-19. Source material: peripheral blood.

CDR3 loop: CASTTTGVTGNTIYF. CDR3 sequence (DNA): TGCGCCAGCACCACCACAGGGGTTACTGGAAACACCATATATTTT. The rearrangement links TRBV10-2 to TRBJ1-3; 7 bases align to TRBD1. The CDR3 has 15 amino acids. Germline V gene lookup returns CDR1 WSHSY and CDR2 SAAADI. With V trimmed by 7 bases and J by 2 bases, 8 bases remained unmatched.